The T cell receptor (beta chain) under discussion was sequenced for a study of OX40 agonist ivuxolimab in advanced cancers. Study-level background: Patients in the trial were receiving intravenous ivuxolimab every 2 weeks, at doses of 0.01 to 10 mg/kg. Three patients showed partial responses: one hepatocellular carcinoma and two cutaneous melanoma cases. Whole-study findings and limits: At 0.1 to 3.0 mg/kg, clonal expansion of CD4+ and CD8+ blood T cells had occurred by week 6.

Details on this clone: Its antigen remains unknown.

Autoimmune disease history or systemic immunosuppression led to patient exclusion. This CDR3 has 12 residues. V lost 6 bases and J 11 bases, leaving 14 bases between the germline ends. Germline lookup yields CDR1 MNHNY and CDR2 SVGAGI (reference sequence). TCRdb's copy holds only in-frame clones and misses some; the assay was immunoSEQ multiplex PCR. The sample gives about 64,000 clones, 87% of which show up once; over 0.6% is in the top ten. This sequence originates from an adult with an advanced solid tumor such as melanoma, head and neck, liver or kidney cancer. This chain joins TRBV6-6 and TRBJ1-5; D ambiguous. Sequenced material: CD4+ or CD8+ T cells sorted from blood, taken in a trial of the OX40 agonist ivuxolimab. In DNA form, the CDR3 reads TGTGCCAGCAGCTTACCGTCGTTGACCCAGCATTTT. Translating it yields CASSLPSLTQHF.